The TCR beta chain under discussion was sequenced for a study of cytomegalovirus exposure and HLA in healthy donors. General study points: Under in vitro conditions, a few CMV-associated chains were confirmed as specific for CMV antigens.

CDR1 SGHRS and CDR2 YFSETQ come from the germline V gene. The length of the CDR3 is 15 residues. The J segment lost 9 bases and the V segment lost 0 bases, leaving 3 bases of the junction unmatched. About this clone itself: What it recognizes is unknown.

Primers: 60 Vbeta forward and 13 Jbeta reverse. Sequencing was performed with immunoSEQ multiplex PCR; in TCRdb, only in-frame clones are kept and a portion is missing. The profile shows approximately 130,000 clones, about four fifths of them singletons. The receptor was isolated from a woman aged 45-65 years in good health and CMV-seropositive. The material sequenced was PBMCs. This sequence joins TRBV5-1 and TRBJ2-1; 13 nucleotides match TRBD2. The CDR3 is CASSLGLAGGAEQFF. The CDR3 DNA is TGCGCCAGCAGCTTGGGACTAGCGGGAGGTGCTGAGCAGTTCTTC. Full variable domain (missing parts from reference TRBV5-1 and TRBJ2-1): KAGVTQTPRYLIKTRGQQVTLSCSPISGHRSVSWYQQTPGQGLQFLFEYFSETQRNKGNFPGRFSGRQFSNSRSEMNVSTLELGDSALYLCASSLGLAGGAEQFFGPGTRLTVL.